This T cell receptor beta chain was found in a study of blood T cell repertoires in COVID-19. At the level of the study: Sources were T cells, B-cell-depleted T cells, or PBMCs; the material itself was cDNA or gDNA.

The V gene's germline CDR1 is SGHRS and CDR2 YFSETQ. The CDR3 sequence is 16 residues long. V dropped 4 bases and J dropped 3; count of bases not matched to a gene: 9. As originally analysed: From reference gene primer amplification, estimates of nucleated cell counts were derived. Repertoires were generated with immunoSEQ multiplex PCR, while TCRdb's copy carries only in-frame clones and drops some. The DNA gave D and trimming, while V, J and clone size come from that table. Of about 160,000 clones listed, roughly 89% are singletons. The sequence was collected from a woman aged 60-75 years who had recovered from COVID-19. Input material: peripheral blood. The chain recombines TRBV5-1 with TRBJ1-4, with TRBD1 matching over 7 bases. The CDR3, as DNA: TGCGCCAGCAGCCTAGAGGGACAGTCCCCTAATGAAAAACTGTTTTTT. Translating it yields CASSLEGQSPNEKLFF.